This T cell receptor beta chain emerged from a study of blood T cell repertoires in COVID-19. From germline, CDR1 is SGDLS and CDR2 YYNGEE. CDR3 size: 20 residues. The V and J ends lost 0 bases and 4 bases, in that order; junction bases with no gene match: 12. This table comes from immunoSEQ multiplex PCR, and its TCRdb copy is limited to in-frame clones, with some not included. The sample gives 65,000 to 80,000 clones, about 88% of which show up once; about 2.9% is in the top ten. This clonotype was sampled from a man aged 70-80 years with active or convalescent COVID-19. The J gene is TRBJ2-2, the V gene TRBV9; TRBD2 matches at 13 bases. Sequences were obtained from peripheral blood. For the CDR3, the DNA is TGTGCCAGCAGCGTAGGGTGGACTAGCGGGGGCCATAGGAGCACCGGGGAGCTGTTTTTT. Amino acid sequence: CASSVGWTSGGHRSTGELFF.